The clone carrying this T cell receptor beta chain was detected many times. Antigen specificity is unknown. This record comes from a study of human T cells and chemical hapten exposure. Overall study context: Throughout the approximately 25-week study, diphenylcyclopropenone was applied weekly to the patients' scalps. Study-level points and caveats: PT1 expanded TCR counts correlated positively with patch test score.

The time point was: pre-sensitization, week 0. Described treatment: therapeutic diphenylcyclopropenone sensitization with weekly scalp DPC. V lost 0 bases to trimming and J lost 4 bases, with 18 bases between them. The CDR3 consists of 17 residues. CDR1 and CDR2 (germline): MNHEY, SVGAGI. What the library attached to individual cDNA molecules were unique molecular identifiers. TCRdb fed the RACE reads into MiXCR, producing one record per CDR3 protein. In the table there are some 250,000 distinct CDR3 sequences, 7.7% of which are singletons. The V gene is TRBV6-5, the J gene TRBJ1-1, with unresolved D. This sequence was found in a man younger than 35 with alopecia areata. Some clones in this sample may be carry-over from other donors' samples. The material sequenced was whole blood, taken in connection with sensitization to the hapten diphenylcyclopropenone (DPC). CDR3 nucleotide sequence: TGTGCCAGCAGTTACTCGGGAAAGGCCACGGCGGTCACTGAAGCTTTCTTT. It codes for CASSYSGKATAVTEAFF.